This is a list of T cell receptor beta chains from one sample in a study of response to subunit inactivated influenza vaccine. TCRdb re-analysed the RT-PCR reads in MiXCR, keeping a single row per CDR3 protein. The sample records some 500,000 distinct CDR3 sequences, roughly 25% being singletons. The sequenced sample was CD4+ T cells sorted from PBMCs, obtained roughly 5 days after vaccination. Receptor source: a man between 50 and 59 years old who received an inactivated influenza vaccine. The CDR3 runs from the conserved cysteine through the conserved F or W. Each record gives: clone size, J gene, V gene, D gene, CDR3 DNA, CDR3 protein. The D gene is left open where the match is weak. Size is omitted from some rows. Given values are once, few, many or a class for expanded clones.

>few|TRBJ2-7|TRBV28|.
TGTGCCAGCAGTTTATACGGGAGTATCTCCTACGAGCAGTACTTC
CASSLYGSISYEQYF
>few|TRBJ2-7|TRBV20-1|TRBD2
TGCAGTGCCATACCCCTAGCGGGAGGCCACTCCTACGAGCAGTACTTC
CSAIPLAGGHSYEQYF
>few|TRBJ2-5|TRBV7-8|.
TGTGCCAGCAGCTTAGTCTTTGCAGAGACCCAGTACTTC
CASSLVFAETQYF
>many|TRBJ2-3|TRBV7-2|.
TGTGCCAGCAGCTTAGAAGTAGATACGCAGTATTTT
CASSLEVDTQYF
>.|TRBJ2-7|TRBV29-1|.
TGCAGCGTCTCGGGACCAAATTCCTACGAGCAGTACTTC
CSVSGPNSYEQYF
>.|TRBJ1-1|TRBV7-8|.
TGTGCCAGCAGAGAGGGGGTTAGGAACACTGAAGCTTTCTTT
CASREGVRNTEAFF
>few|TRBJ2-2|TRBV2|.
TGTGCCAGCAGGCGGTCCGGGACCGGGGAGCTGTTTTTT
CASRRSGTGELFF
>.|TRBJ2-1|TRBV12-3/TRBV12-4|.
TGTGCCAGCAGTTTCGAAGGAGCGACCACCTCCTACAATGAGCAGTTCTTC
CASSFEGATTSYNEQFF
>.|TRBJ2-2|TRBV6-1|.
TGTGCCAGCAGCCTCGGACAGGGAGGGGCCGGGGAGCTGTTTTTT
CASSLGQGGAGELFF
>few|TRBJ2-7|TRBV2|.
TGTGCCAGCAGTGAGGGCGTTGGCAGGGGATTTGGCTACGAGCAGTACTTC
CASSEGVGRGFGYEQYF
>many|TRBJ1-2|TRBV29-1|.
TGCAGCGTTAATCGGGACGGTGGTGGCTACACCTTC
CSVNRDGGGYTF
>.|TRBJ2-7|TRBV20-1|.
TGCAGTGCTAGCTTCGGCAGGGTTAACGGCGAGCAGTACTTC
CSASFGRVNGEQYF
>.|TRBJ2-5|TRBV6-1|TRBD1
TGTGCCAGCAGCCTGATACCGGGACAGGGTCGAGAGACCCAGTACTTC
CASSLIPGQGRETQYF